Listed here are 20 T cell receptor beta chains from one sample, sequenced in a study of CD8+ T cells in alopecia areata. Extraction of RNA preceded its reverse transcription into cDNA, which served as the sequencing template. Data came from immunoSEQ multiplex PCR; TCRdb stores just in-frame clones and leaves some out. The table shows about 94,000 clones, with 60% to 80% occurring only once. Noted treatment: oral pan-JAK inhibitor, 5-10 mg twice daily. The sample was CD8+ T cells sorted from blood, taken at approximately week 42, from a patient treated with tofacitinib. These receptors were taken from a human donor with alopecia areata.

This clone came up a few times. This chain connects TRBV10-1 to TRBJ2-2; the D is unclear. V gave up 3 bases and J gave up 3 bases, with 14 bases separating them. This CDR3 spans 16 amino acids. Germline values: CDR1 WNHNN, CDR2 SYGVQD (reference sequence). The CDR3 DNA reads as TGCGCCAGCAGTGAAAAGACACTTACATACACCGGGGAGCTGTTTTTT. Translated: CASSEKTLTYTGELFF.

The rearrangement uses TRBV5-5 and TRBJ2-7; possible D gene TRBD1, 6 bases. There are 16 residues in the CDR3. Trimming stripped 3 bases from V and 2 bases from J, with 18 bases between. Germline CDR1 SGHKS, CDR2 YYEKEE (reference sequence). The CDR3: CASSSLNQGNAYEQYF. For the CDR3, the DNA is TGTGCCAGCAGCTCGTTAAACCAGGGGAATGCCTACGAGCAGTACTTC.

This chain uses TRBV4-3 with TRBJ1-1; no definite D call. Per the germline V gene, CDR1 is LGHNA and CDR2 is YSLEER. The CDR3 runs to 14 residues. V was clipped by 1 base and J by 0 bases, with 6 bases between them. CDR3 protein: CASSQGLVNTEAFF. The CDR3 DNA follows: TGCGCCAGCAGCCAAGGGTTAGTGAACACTGAAGCTTTCTTT.

The sample holds a few counts of this clone. This sequence joins TRBV6-6 and TRBJ2-1, with no clear D. Germline V CDR1 and CDR2: MNHNY, SVGAGI (reference sequence). There are 13 residues in the CDR3. V lost 7 bases and J 8 bases, leaving 15 bases between the germline ends. DNA for the CDR3: TGTGCCAGCAACTCCGCTCCCCTCGATGAGCAGTTCTTC. This sequence encodes CASNSAPLDEQFF.

The table lists this clone with a count of one. The chain employs TRBV9 and TRBJ2-2; tentatively, D is TRBD2 (5 bases). The CDR3 runs to 16 residues. Germline V CDR1 and CDR2: SGDLS, YYNGEE. V was pared by 0 bases and J by 0 bases, with 9 bases between. The CDR3 here is CASSVDGRANTGELFF. CDR3 DNA: TGTGCCAGCAGCGTAGACGGGCGGGCGAACACCGGGGAGCTGTTTTTT.

Concerning this clone itself: No DNA is shown, since the ends of the CDR3 on it are uncertain; the CDR3 is the one TCRdb lists. This chain links TRBV19 with TRBJ1-1. Looked up from germline, CDR1 is LNHDA and CDR2 is SQIVND (reference sequence). The CDR3 is 15 residues long, ends included. CDR3 residues: CASSTSVGMNTEAFF.

There are a few counts of this clone. The rearrangement links TRBV7-9 to TRBJ2-1, with 10 bases aligning to TRBD2. There are 15 residues in the CDR3. The ends lost 5 bases at V and 8 bases at J; junction bases unmatched: 9. Germline CDR1 is SEHNR and CDR2 is FQNEAQ (reference sequence). The CDR3 spells CASSPAGGPFDEQFF. The CDR3 coding sequence is TGTGCCAGCAGCCCAGCGGGGGGGCCTTTTGATGAGCAGTTCTTC.

V gene TRBV25-1 combines with J gene TRBJ1-6; unclear D gene. CDR1 MGHDK and CDR2 SYGVNS come from the germline V gene. The CDR3 has 12 residues. Trimming stripped 7 bases from V and 14 bases from J, with 15 bases between. CDR3 region: CASTEWGHALHF. In DNA, the CDR3 is TGTGCCAGCACCGAATGGGGTCATGCCCTCCACTTT. Filled out from reference TRBV25-1 and TRBJ1-6, the complete variable domain reads EADIYQTPRYLVIGTGKKITLECSQTMGHDKMYWYQQDPGMELHLIHYSYGVNSTEKGDLSSESTVSRIRTEHFPLTLESARPSHTSQYLCASTEWGHALHFGNGTRLTVT.

This chain links TRBV13 with TRBJ1-1; D remains ambiguous. Germline CDR1 reads PRHDT; CDR2 reads FYEKMQ (reference sequence). Trimming removed 5 bases at V and 3 bases at J, with 13 bases between. The CDR3 sequence is 14 residues long. In nucleotides, the CDR3 is TGTGCCAGCAGCCCGAGGCGTTTTGACACTGAAGCTTTCTTT. Protein sequence: CASSPRRFDTEAFF.

V usage is TRBV30 and J usage is TRBJ2-3; no reliable D call. This CDR3 region has 13 residues. Trimming took 3 bases from V and 4 from J, leaving 11 bases between them. CDR1 is GTSNPN, CDR2 SVGIG, per germline (reference sequence). The CDR3 DNA is TGTGCCTGGAGCCCCCCCCCAGCAGATACGCAGTATTTT. It encodes CAWSPPPADTQYF.

This chain connects TRBV4-3 to TRBJ1-1; no firm D call. The length of the CDR3 is 15 residues. CDR1 LGHNA and CDR2 YSLEER come from the germline V gene. V was shortened by 0 bases and J by 3 bases, with 11 bases between the two germline ends. The CDR3 protein is CASSQDPLSYTEAFF. The CDR3 nucleotides read TGCGCCAGCAGCCAAGATCCCTTGTCGTACACTGAAGCTTTCTTT.

This chain joins TRBV5-1 and TRBJ2-5; weak D call: TRBD1 (7 bases). The CDR3 length is 13 residues. CDR1 is SGHRS and CDR2 is YFSETQ in the germline V gene. Trimming took 6 bases from V and 5 from J, leaving 14 bases between them. The CDR3 loop reads CASTAGGGETQYF. The CDR3 coding sequence is TGCGCCAGCACCGCAGGAGGGGGCGAGACCCAGTACTTC.

This chain connects TRBV4-3 to TRBJ2-7; D might be TRBD1 (6 bases). The V and J ends lost 0 bases and 1 base respectively, with 10 bases between them. The CDR3 totals 15 residues. CDR1 and CDR2 from the germline V gene are LGHNA and YSLEER. CDR3 in amino acids: CASSQDKQGSYEQYF. The CDR3 DNA is TGCGCCAGCAGCCAAGACAAACAGGGATCCTACGAGCAGTACTTC.

This clone was found a few times. This chain uses TRBV27 with TRBJ2-5; 10 bases are a match to TRBD2. The ends lost 2 bases at V and 4 bases at J; junction bases unmatched: 4. From germline, CDR1 is MNHEY and CDR2 SMNVEV (reference sequence). This CDR3 has 15 amino acids. The CDR3 DNA is TGTGCCAGCAGTTTAAGCGGGGGGGCCGGAGAGACCCAGTACTTC. Amino acids: CASSLSGGAGETQYF.

The chain uses TRBV6-5 and TRBJ2-3; D remains unclear. CDR3 length: 15 amino acids. Trimming removed 6 bases at V and 2 bases at J, with 15 bases between. Per germline, CDR1 MNHEY and CDR2 SVGAGI. The CDR3 region is CASRDGVQLTDTQYF. CDR3 DNA: TGTGCCAGCAGGGACGGAGTCCAACTCACAGATACGCAGTATTTT.

The chain couples TRBV6-1 to TRBJ1-6; D is uncertain. The CDR3 is 15 residues long. V lost 6 bases to trimming and J lost 9 bases, with 18 bases between them. The germline CDR1 and CDR2 sequences are MNHNS and SASEGT. The CDR3 DNA follows: TGTGCCAGCAGAGCCAGGACCGCCTTATTTTCACCCCTCCACTTT. Translated, it gives CASRARTALFSPLHF.

In regard to this clone: Other DNA sequences in this sample translate to the same CDR3. This chain connects TRBV28 to TRBJ1-5; D not resolved. The germline V gene has CDR1 MDHEN and CDR2 SYDVKM. The V and J ends lost 2 bases and 6 bases respectively, with 14 bases between them. This CDR3 is 15 amino acids long. In nucleotides, the CDR3 is TGTGCCAGCAGTTTAGGATCGGGATACCGTCAGCCCCAGCATTTT. Translated: CASSLGSGYRQPQHF.

The J gene is TRBJ2-7, the V gene TRBV18; TRBD2 is a possible D gene (5 bases). V was trimmed by 8 bases and J by 0 bases, leaving 17 bases between them. CDR1 KGHSH and CDR2 LQKENI come from the germline V gene. CDR3 size: 15 residues. Here the CDR3 DNA reads TGTGCCAGCCAGGATGTACGGAGGATCTCCTACGAGCAGTACTTC. Protein product: CASQDVRRISYEQYF.

This chain links TRBV29-1 with TRBJ1-2; 10 bases match TRBD1. The germline CDR1 and CDR2 sequences are SQVTM and ANQGSEA. V was clipped by 6 bases and J by 2 bases; unmatched bases: 3. The CDR3 has 13 amino acids. The CDR3 here is CSVWTGGNYGYTF. In nucleotides, the CDR3 is TGCAGCGTCTGGACAGGGGGGAACTATGGCTACACCTTC.

The chain's CDR3 is CASSPRDSGNEKLFF. CDR3 DNA sequence: TGCGCCAGCAGCCCACGGGACAGTGGGAATGAAAAACTGTTTTTT. V and J are TRBV4-3 and TRBJ1-4; 7 bases are shared with TRBD1. The CDR3 length is 15 residues. Germline-derived CDR1 and CDR2 are LGHNA and YSLEER. Losses at the gene ends were 4 bases for V and 5 bases for J; bases not matched to a gene: 7.